The TCR beta chain under discussion was sequenced for a study of human T cells and chemical hapten exposure. TCRdb itself ran the RACE reads through MiXCR, one entry per CDR3 protein. In the table there are a few hundred thousand distinct CDR3 sequences, about 6% of which are singletons. Time point given: patch test 2, 6 weeks after DPC sensitization. Treatment denoted: therapeutic diphenylcyclopropenone sensitization with weekly scalp DPC. Germline V gene data show CDR1 as MNHEY and CDR2 as SMNVEV (reference sequence). Trimming took 6 bases from V and 2 from J; bases not matched to a gene: 9. The CDR3 has 16 amino acids.

V gene TRBV27 combines with J gene TRBJ1-3; 8 bases agree with TRBD1. The source of this sequence is a young woman with alopecia areata. Some clones in this sample may be carry-over from other donors' samples. The material was whole blood, obtained in connection with sensitization to the hapten diphenylcyclopropenone (DPC). The CDR3 loop reads CASSLYQGAAGNTIYF. CDR3 sequence (DNA): TGTGCCAGCAGCCTATATCAGGGGGCCGCTGGAAACACCATATATTTT.